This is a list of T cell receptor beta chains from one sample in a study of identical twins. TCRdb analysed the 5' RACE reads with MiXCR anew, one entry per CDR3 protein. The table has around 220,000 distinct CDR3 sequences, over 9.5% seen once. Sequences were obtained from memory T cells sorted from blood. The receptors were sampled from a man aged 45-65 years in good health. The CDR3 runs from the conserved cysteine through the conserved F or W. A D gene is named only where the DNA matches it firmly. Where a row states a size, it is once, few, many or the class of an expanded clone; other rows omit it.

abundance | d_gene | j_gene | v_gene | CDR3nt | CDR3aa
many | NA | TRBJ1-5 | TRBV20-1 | TGCAGTGCTTTAATCAGCAATCAGCCCCAGCATTTT | CSALISNQPQHF
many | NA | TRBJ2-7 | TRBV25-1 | TGTGCCAGCAGGGATACCGGGACGGCGAGCTCCTACGAGCAGTACTTC | CASRDTGTASSYEQYF
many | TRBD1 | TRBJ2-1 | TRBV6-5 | TGTGCCAGCAGTTACCTAAAAACAGGGGGCGCTGGCAATGAGCAGTTCTTC | CASSYLKTGGAGNEQFF
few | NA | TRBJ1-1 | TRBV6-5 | TGTGCCAGCAGTTACTCCGGGGAACGGACTGAAGCTTTCTTT | CASSYSGERTEAFF
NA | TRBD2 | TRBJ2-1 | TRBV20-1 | TGCAGTGCTAGAGTTCTGAGGAGGTCTAGCGGGGGCGCCGCACCTATCTTCTTC | CSARVLRRSSGGAAPIFF
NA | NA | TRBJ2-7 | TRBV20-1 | TGCAGTGCTAGAGATCTGAGGGCCACCTACGAGCAGTACTTC | CSARDLRATYEQYF
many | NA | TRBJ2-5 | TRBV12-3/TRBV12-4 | TGTGCCAGCAGTTTAGGACCCTCAGGGGAGACCCAGTACTTC | CASSLGPSGETQYF
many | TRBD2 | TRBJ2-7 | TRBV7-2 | TGTGCCAGCAGCCCCAGCGGGGATTACGAGCAGTACTTC | CASSPSGDYEQYF
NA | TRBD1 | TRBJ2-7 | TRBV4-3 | TGCGCCAGCAGCCAGAGTACAGGGGAGTACGAGCAGTACTTC | CASSQSTGEYEQYF
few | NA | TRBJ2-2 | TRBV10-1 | TGCGCCAGCAGTGGTGGGGGCCAGACCGGGGAGCTGTTTTTT | CASSGGGQTGELFF
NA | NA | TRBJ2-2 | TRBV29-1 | TGCAGCGTTGTTGGGGCTACCGGGGAGCTGTTTTTT | CSVVGATGELFF
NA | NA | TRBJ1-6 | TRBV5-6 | TGTGCCAGCAGCTTTGGCCTCCCGGGTCAGTCACCCCTCCACTTT | CASSFGLPGQSPLHF
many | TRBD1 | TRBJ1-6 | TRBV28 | TGTGCCAGCAGATTATTACCACAGGGGAATTCACCCCTCCACTTT | CASRLLPQGNSPLHF
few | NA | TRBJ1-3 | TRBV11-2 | TGTGCCAGCAGCCGTCCGGTCGCTGGAAACACCATATATTTT | CASSRPVAGNTIYF
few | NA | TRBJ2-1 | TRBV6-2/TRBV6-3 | TGTGCCAGCAGAATAGTTTCTGGGCGGGAAGGCAATGAGCAGTTCTTC | CASRIVSGREGNEQFF
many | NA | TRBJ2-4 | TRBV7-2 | TGTGCCAGCAGCATTTACAGGGCGGCAAACATTCAGTACTTC | CASSIYRAANIQYF
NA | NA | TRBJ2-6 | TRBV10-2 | TGCGCCAGCAGTGACGCCCGAACAGGGCTTGGGGCCAACGTCCTGACTTTC | CASSDARTGLGANVLTF
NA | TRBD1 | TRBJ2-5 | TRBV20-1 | TGCAGTGCTAGAAGGCGACAGGGCGAGACCCAGTACTTC | CSARRRQGETQYF